This T cell receptor (beta chain) was captured by sequencing in a study of cytomegalovirus exposure and HLA in healthy donors. Findings and caveats of the study: When presence/absence was analysed, sequencing depth was taken to be roughly uniform across donors. Previous analysis showed most TCR beta V segments were productive about 87% or about 30% of the time. In a later analysis, at a false discovery rate of 0.05, about 17,000 TCR beta sequences matched HLA alleles.

In regard to this clone: Its matching antigen is unknown.

Vbeta (60) and Jbeta (13) primers were used in the PCR. The method was immunoSEQ multiplex PCR; TCRdb's version includes in-frame clones alone and lacks a portion of them. The sample includes about 73,000 clones, roughly 82% of them seen just once. The trim removed 2 bases at V and 9 bases at J, leaving 4 bases unmatched. CDR1 is MNHEY and CDR2 is SVGAGI in the germline V gene. The CDR3 spans 14 residues. The sample consisted of PBMCs. The V and J genes are TRBV6-5 and TRBJ1-4; TRBD1 agrees at 9 bases. This clonotype originated in a man between 65 and 85 years old in good health and CMV-seronegative. As DNA, the CDR3 is TGTGCCAGCAGTTACGGAGGGACAGGGAAAAAACTGTTTTTT. It encodes CASSYGGTGKKLFF.